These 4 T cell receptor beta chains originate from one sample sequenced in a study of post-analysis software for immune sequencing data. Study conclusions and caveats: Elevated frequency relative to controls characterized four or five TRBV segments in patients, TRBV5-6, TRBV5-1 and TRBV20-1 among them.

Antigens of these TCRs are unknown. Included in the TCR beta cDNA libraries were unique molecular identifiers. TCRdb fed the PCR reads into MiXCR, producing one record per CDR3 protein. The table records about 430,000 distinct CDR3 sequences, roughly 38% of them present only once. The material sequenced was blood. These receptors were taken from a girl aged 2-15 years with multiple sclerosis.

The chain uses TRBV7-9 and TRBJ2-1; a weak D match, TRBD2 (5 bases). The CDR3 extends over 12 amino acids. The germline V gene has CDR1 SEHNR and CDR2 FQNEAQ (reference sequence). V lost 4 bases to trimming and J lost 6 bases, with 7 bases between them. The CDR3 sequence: CASSWEINEQFF. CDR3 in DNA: TGTGCCAGCAGCTGGGAGATCAATGAGCAGTTCTTC.

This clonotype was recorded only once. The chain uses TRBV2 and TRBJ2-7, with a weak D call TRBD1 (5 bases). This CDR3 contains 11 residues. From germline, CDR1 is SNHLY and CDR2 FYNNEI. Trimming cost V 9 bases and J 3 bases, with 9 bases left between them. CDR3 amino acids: CASLTGYEQYF. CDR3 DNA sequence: TGTGCCAGTCTTACAGGCTACGAGCAGTACTTC.

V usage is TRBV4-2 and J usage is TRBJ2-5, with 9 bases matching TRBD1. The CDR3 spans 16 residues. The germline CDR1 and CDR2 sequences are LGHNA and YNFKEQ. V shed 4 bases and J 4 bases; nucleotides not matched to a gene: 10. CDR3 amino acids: CASSPHLTGGAETQYF. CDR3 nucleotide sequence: TGTGCCAGCAGCCCCCACCTTACAGGGGGCGCAGAGACCCAGTACTTC.

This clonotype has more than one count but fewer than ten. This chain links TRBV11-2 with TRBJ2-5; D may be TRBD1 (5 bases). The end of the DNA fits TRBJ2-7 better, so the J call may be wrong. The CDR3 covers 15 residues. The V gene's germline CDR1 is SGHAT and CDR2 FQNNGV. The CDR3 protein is CASSLVSLGASEQYF. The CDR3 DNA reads TGTGCCAGCAGCTTAGTATCCCTAGGGGCCTCCGAGCAGTACTTC.